The 15 T cell receptor beta chains presented below share a single source sample, sequenced in a study of beta chain features in type 1 diabetes. Sequencing targeted expressed TCRB transcripts, as all isolated RNA had been reverse transcribed. TCRdb's table, derived via immunoSEQ multiplex PCR, lists solely in-frame clones and lacks some. Of about 930,000 clones in the sample, 17% were seen once. Specimen: naive CD4+ T cells from blood. These receptors were collected from a woman between 18 and 30 years old in good health.

V gene TRBV13 combines with J gene TRBJ2-7, with D tentatively TRBD1 or TRBD2 (6 bases each). CDR3 length: 18 residues. Looked up from germline, CDR1 is PRHDT and CDR2 is FYEKMQ (reference sequence). The V end was cut by 5 bases, the J end by 0 bases, with 23 bases between. The CDR3 nucleotides read TGTGCCAGCAGCCAATACCCCGGGGGCTCCTCTAGCTCCTACGAGCAGTACTTC. It is translated as CASSQYPGGSSSSYEQYF.

The genes are TRBV4-3 and TRBJ2-5; 7 positions match TRBD1. Looked up from germline, CDR1 is LGHNA and CDR2 is YSLEER. The V and J ends lost 4 bases and 5 bases, in that order; junction bases with no gene match: 4. The CDR3 length is 13 residues. CDR3 residues: CASSRTGVETQYF. The DNA for the CDR3 is TGCGCCAGCAGCCGAACAGGGGTCGAGACCCAGTACTTC.

The chain has TRBV4-1 and TRBJ2-1; no clear D. Germline V gene data show CDR1 as MGHRA and CDR2 as YSYEKL. CDR3 size: 15 residues. The V and J ends lost 0 bases and 10 bases respectively, with 16 bases between them. CDR3 nucleotide sequence: TGCGCCAGCAGCCAAGATTCCACAATGGAGCGCGAGCAGTTCTTC. Protein product: CASSQDSTMEREQFF.

As concerns this clone: This specimen includes other DNA sequences encoding the same CDR3. V and J are TRBV4-2 and TRBJ2-1; D uncertain. Germline CDR1 is LGHNA and CDR2 is YNFKEQ. The CDR3 contains 11 residues. V lost 1 base to trimming and J lost 10 bases, with 5 bases between them. The DNA of the CDR3 is TGTGCCAGCAGCCAAGTATACGAGCAGTTCTTC. Translated, it gives CASSQVYEQFF.

The J gene is TRBJ1-2, the V gene TRBV11-1; a possible D gene is TRBD1 (6 bases). Trimming cost V 5 bases and J 2 bases, with 18 bases left between them. The CDR3 sequence is 16 residues long. Germline assignment: CDR1 SGHAT and CDR2 FQDESV (reference sequence). CDR3 amino acids: CASSKDMDRPNYGYTF. The DNA for the CDR3 is TGTGCCAGCAGCAAAGATATGGACAGACCGAACTATGGCTACACCTTC.

A note on this clone: One end of the junction does not line up with germline, which may come from a read error. The chain joins TRBV25-1 to TRBJ2-1; possibly TRBD1 for D (6 bases). The germline V gene encodes CDR1 MGHDK and CDR2 SYGVNS. The CDR3 has 18 amino acids. The CDR3 loop reads CASTGAGRGIGPYNGQFF. CDR3 nucleotide sequence: TGTGCCAGCACCGGGGCGGGCAGGGGAATCGGGCCTTACAATGGGCAGTTCTTC.

The chain links TRBV15 to TRBJ2-3, with D hard to call. Germline CDR1 and CDR2: LNHNV and YYDKDF (reference sequence). CDR3 size: 14 residues. The V end was cut by 1 base, the J end by 1 base, with 6 bases between. The CDR3, as DNA: TGTGCCACCAGCAGAGCGGGTCGCACAGATACGCAGTATTTT. Translating it yields CATSRAGRTDTQYF.

This clone was seen a handful of times. This chain connects TRBV7-9 to TRBJ2-2; TRBD1 matches at 7 bases. This CDR3 contains 15 residues. In germline, CDR1 is SEHNR, CDR2 FQNEAQ (reference sequence). With 5 bases clipped from V and 3 bases from J, the junction kept 6 bases outside the gene matches. CDR3 protein: CASSPRDSYTGELFF. DNA for the CDR3: TGTGCCAGCAGCCCCAGGGACAGCTACACCGGGGAGCTGTTTTTT.

The CDR3 here is CASSLGDPGGEQYF. DNA of the CDR3: TGTGCCAGCAGCTTGGGGGACCCTGGGGGCGAGCAGTACTTC. This chain joins TRBV5-8 and TRBJ2-7, with D perhaps TRBD1 or TRBD2 (5 bases each). The CDR3 has 14 amino acids. V was pared by 0 bases and J by 6 bases, with 13 bases between. Germline-derived CDR1 and CDR2 are SGHTS and YDEGEE.

This chain joins TRBV19 and TRBJ2-7; D may correspond to TRBD1 or TRBD2 (5 bases each). Trimming took off 3 bases at V and 7 bases at J, with 10 bases between the two ends. The CDR3 has 12 amino acids. The germline gives CDR1 LNHDA, CDR2 SQIVND (reference sequence). The CDR3 DNA is TGTGCCAGTAGTATTGGGACGGGGGAGCAGTACTTC. Translating it yields CASSIGTGEQYF.

This clone was recorded a few times. CDR3: CASSATGTVYEQYF. As DNA, the CDR3 is TGTGCCAGCAGTGCAACCGGGACAGTCTACGAGCAGTACTTC. The chain is built from TRBV6-1 and TRBJ2-7, with TRBD1 matching over 7 bases. The CDR3 has 14 amino acids. Germline-derived CDR1 and CDR2 are MNHNS and SASEGT. The junction had 6 bases not matched to a gene; V was cut back by 4 bases and J by 3 bases.

A few counts support this clone. The chain combines TRBV20-1 with TRBJ1-2, with TRBD1 identical over 8 bases. Per the germline V gene, CDR1 is DFQATT and CDR2 is SNEGSKA (reference sequence). The CDR3 contains 11 residues. Trimming cost V 1 base and J 11 bases; bases outside gene matches: 3. CDR3 protein: CSARGRGRYTF. The CDR3 nucleotides are TGCAGTGCTAGAGGCAGGGGGCGGTACACCTTC.

Only a few counts were recorded for this clone. V gene TRBV6-1 combines with J gene TRBJ2-7; 12 bases line up with TRBD2. V trimming: 2 bases; J trimming: 0 bases; junction bases outside the gene matches: 5. Germline CDR1 MNHNS, CDR2 SASEGT. The CDR3 runs to 17 residues. CDR3 sequence reads: CASSERTSGIHSYEQYF. The CDR3 nucleotides are TGTGCCAGCAGTGAAAGGACTAGCGGGATTCACTCCTACGAGCAGTACTTC.

The chain joins TRBV7-9 to TRBJ2-1; TRBD2 agrees at 7 bases. In germline, CDR1 is SEHNR, CDR2 FQNEAQ (reference sequence). V was pared by 0 bases and J by 6 bases, with 8 bases of the junction left unmatched. CDR3 length: 16 residues. The CDR3 here is CASSLAGGTRSNEQFF. DNA for the CDR3: TGTGCCAGCAGCTTAGCGGGAGGGACGAGGTCCAATGAGCAGTTCTTC.

J is TRBJ2-1 and V is TRBV7-2, with 13 nucleotides matching TRBD2. The CDR3 length is 12 residues. Unmatched junction bases numbered 2, after V lost 4 bases and J lost 14 bases. In germline, CDR1 is SGHTA, CDR2 FQGNSA. The CDR3 DNA follows: TGTGCCAGCAGCTCGGGACTAGCGGGAAAGTTCTTC. Translation gives CASSSGLAGKFF.